The clone carrying this T cell receptor beta chain was observed at least ten times. Its target is unknown. Time point meaning: pre-sensitization, week 0. The treatment here: therapeutic diphenylcyclopropenone sensitization with weekly scalp DPC. Samples of blood were obtained prior to the application of each patch test. TCRdb re-analysed the RACE reads in MiXCR, keeping a single row per CDR3 protein. In the table there are 50,000 to 70,000 distinct CDR3 sequences, approximately 9.9% of which are singletons. This entry comes from a study of human T cells and chemical hapten exposure. In the study overall: The sensitizing agent was 2% DPC, placed on roughly 2 cm by roughly 2 cm of upper inner arm skin. Chiefly women, the patients showed alopecia areata, totalis or universalis.

Notes on the study in general: Expanded TCRs made up significantly more big CDR3 similarity clusters than controls did.

This CDR3 comprises 14 residues. CDR1 and CDR2 (germline): MNHEY, SVGEGT. V was clipped by 7 bases and J by 5 bases; unmatched bases: 6. V usage is TRBV6-2 or TRBV6-3 and J usage is TRBJ2-2; 8 positions agree with TRBD1. The clonotype originates from a middle-aged man with alopecia areata. Some clones in this sample may be carry-over from other donors' samples. The sequenced sample was whole blood, obtained in connection with sensitization to the hapten diphenylcyclopropenone (DPC). Here the CDR3 reads CASTGTGETGELFF. For the CDR3, the DNA is TGTGCCAGCACCGGGACAGGTGAAACCGGGGAGCTGTTTTTT.